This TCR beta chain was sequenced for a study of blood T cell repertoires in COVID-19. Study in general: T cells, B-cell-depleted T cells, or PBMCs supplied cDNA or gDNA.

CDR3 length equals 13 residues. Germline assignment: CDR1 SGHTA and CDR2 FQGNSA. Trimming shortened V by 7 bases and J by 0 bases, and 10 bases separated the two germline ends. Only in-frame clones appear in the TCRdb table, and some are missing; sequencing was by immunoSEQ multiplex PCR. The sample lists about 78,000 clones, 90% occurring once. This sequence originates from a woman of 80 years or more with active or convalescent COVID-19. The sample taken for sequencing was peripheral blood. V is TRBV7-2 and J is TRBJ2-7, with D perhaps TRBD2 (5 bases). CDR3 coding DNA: TGTGCCAGCACCCAAGGGAGCTCCTACGAGCAGTACTTC. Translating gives CASTQGSSYEQYF.